One sample yielded the 22 T cell receptor beta chains listed below, sequenced in a study of cytomegalovirus exposure and HLA in healthy donors. The PCR contained 60 Vbeta and 13 Jbeta primers. The data were produced by immunoSEQ multiplex PCR, yet TCRdb's version contains in-frame clones alone and is incomplete. The sample has 100,000 to 150,000 clones, about 74% seen once; the top ten hold approximately 3.6%. The source material was PBMCs. The source is a man aged 30 to 39 in good health and CMV-seronegative.

The chain recombines TRBV4-1 with TRBJ1-2; 8 bases match TRBD1. The CDR3 is 13 amino acids. Germline loops: CDR1 MGHRA, CDR2 YSYEKL. V was pared by 6 bases and J by 4 bases, with 4 bases of the junction left unmatched. Here the CDR3 DNA reads TGCGCCAGCAGTCAACAGGGGGGCTATGGCTACACCTTC. It is translated as CASSQQGGYGYTF.

The chain carries TRBV29-1 and TRBJ2-3; D uncertain. Between the trimmed V and J ends, which lost 5 bases and 0 bases, there was a span of 12 bases. CDR1 and CDR2 (germline): SQVTM, ANQGSEA. CDR3 length equals 14 residues. This CDR3 is CSVKYSSSTDTQYF. CDR3 nucleotide sequence: TGCAGCGTTAAATACAGTTCTAGCACAGATACGCAGTATTTT.

This clone has just a few counts. The chain recombines TRBV10-1 with TRBJ2-1; 7 nucleotides align to TRBD1. V was pared by 1 base and J by 3 bases, with 0 bases of the junction left unmatched. This CDR3 spans 14 amino acids. The V gene's germline CDR1 is WNHNN and CDR2 SYGVQD (reference sequence). As DNA, the CDR3 is TGCGCCAGCAGTGAGTACAGGGGCTACAATGAGCAGTTCTTC. It specifies CASSEYRGYNEQFF.

This clone was detected only a few times. V usage is TRBV6-5 and J usage is TRBJ1-2, with 11 nucleotides matching TRBD1. This CDR3 is built from 15 residues. From germline, CDR1 is MNHEY and CDR2 SVGAGI. V was pared by 6 bases and J by 10 bases, with 13 bases of the junction left unmatched. As DNA, the CDR3 is TGTGCCAGCAGCGGTGGACAGGGGGCGCGATTTGACTACACCTTC. It translates to CASSGGQGARFDYTF.

CDR3 region: CARETDSLNTEAFF. CDR3 bases: TGTGCCAGAGAAACGGACAGCCTGAACACTGAAGCTTTCTTT. The genes are TRBV6-5 and TRBJ1-1; possible D gene TRBD1, 6 bases. Germline V gene sequence: CDR1 MNHEY, CDR2 SVGAGI. Trimming pared 9 bases from V and 0 bases from J, leaving 14 bases between. The CDR3 contains 14 residues.

In this sample, this clone turned up a few times. The rearrangement joins TRBV18 to TRBJ1-4, with TRBD1 matching 7 bases. Germline values: CDR1 KGHSH, CDR2 LQKENI. The CDR3 sequence is 15 residues long. J was trimmed by 8 bases and V by 1 base; bases with no gene match: 7. The CDR3 DNA is TGTGCCAGCTCACCACAGGGGGCTTTTGAAGAAAAACTGTTTTTT. Protein product: CASSPQGAFEEKLFF. The full variable domain, completed using reference TRBV18 and TRBJ1-4, is NAGVMQNPRHLVRRRGQEARLRCSPMKGHSHVYWYRQLPEEGLKFMVYLQKENIIDESGMPKERFSAEFPKEGPSILRIQQVVRGDSAAYFCASSPQGAFEEKLFFGSGTQLSVL.

The CDR3 is CASSPSGGSQVTQYF. The CDR3 region has the DNA TGTGCCAGCAGCCCTAGCGGGGGGTCACAGGTAACGCAGTATTTT. The chain combines TRBV7-2 with TRBJ2-3; 11 nucleotides agree with TRBD2. With 5 bases clipped from V and 9 bases from J, the junction kept 10 bases outside the gene matches. Germline V CDR1 and CDR2: SGHTA, FQGNSA. The CDR3 loop spans 15 amino acids.

The J gene is TRBJ2-7, the V gene TRBV5-4; TRBD1 aligns across 12 bases. V lost 4 bases to trimming and J lost 6 bases; unmatched junction nucleotides: 8. CDR3 length equals 15 residues. Germline V lookup: CDR1 SGHNT, CDR2 YYREEE (reference sequence). CDR3 DNA sequence: TGTGCCAGCAGCGGTAGATGGGACAGGGGGCCCGAGCAGTACTTC. This translates into CASSGRWDRGPEQYF.

The chain joins TRBV19 to TRBJ1-5; tentatively, D is TRBD1 (5 bases). V lost 5 bases and J 5 bases, leaving 19 bases between the germline ends. This CDR3 comprises 16 residues. Germline V CDR1 and CDR2: LNHDA, SQIVND (reference sequence). The CDR3 spells CASSAGGGAQYQPQHF. CDR3 nucleotide sequence: TGTGCCAGTAGTGCGGGAGGCGGGGCTCAATATCAGCCCCAGCATTTT. The full variable domain, completed using reference TRBV19 and TRBJ1-5, is DGGITQSPKYLFRKEGQNVTLSCEQNLNHDAMYWYRQDPGQGLRLIYYSQIVNDFQKGDIAEGYSVSREKKESFPLTVTSAQKNPTAFYLCASSAGGGAQYQPQHFGDGTRLSIL.

The chain links TRBV19 to TRBJ2-5; 8 bases are a match to TRBD1. The trim removed 1 base at V and 5 bases at J, leaving 6 bases unmatched. CDR3 length equals 15 residues. CDR1 and CDR2 (germline): LNHDA, SQIVND (reference sequence). As DNA, the CDR3 is TGTGCCAGTAGTATAGGGACAGGGATTCTGGAGACCCAGTACTTC. It encodes CASSIGTGILETQYF.

This chain links TRBV6-4 with TRBJ2-1; possible D gene TRBD1, 5 bases. The CDR3 spans 15 residues. Trimming stripped 6 bases from V and 2 bases from J, with 14 bases between. The germline CDR1 and CDR2 sequences are MRHNA and SNTAGT. In nucleotides, the CDR3 is TGTGCCAGCAGGGGGCCACCGGCGACCTACAATGAGCAGTTCTTC. It specifies CASRGPPATYNEQFF.

In the case of this clone: This likely comes from a read error, as the CDR3 has no conserved phenylalanine or tryptophan at its end. The rearrangement links TRBV6-6 to TRBJ1-4, with D uncertain. The CDR3 sequence is 14 residues long. The V and J ends lost 6 bases and 1 base respectively, with 9 bases between them. Germline V gives CDR1 MNHNY, CDR2 SVGAGI (reference sequence). The CDR3 DNA reads TGTGCCAGCAGCTTGGTGGTAACTAATGAAAAACTGTTTCTT. It translates to CASSLVVTNEKLFL.

This sequence joins TRBV28 and TRBJ1-5, with 8 bases lining up with TRBD1. The trim removed 1 base at V and 2 bases at J, leaving 10 bases unmatched. The CDR3 covers 18 residues. The germline CDR1 and CDR2 sequences are MDHEN and SYDVKM. The CDR3 loop is CASSLYLQGGIRNQPQHF. DNA for the CDR3: TGTGCCAGCAGTTTATACCTACAGGGGGGAATTCGCAATCAGCCCCAGCATTTT.

The chain couples TRBV7-3 to TRBJ1-1, with D unclear. The germline V gene has CDR1 SGHTA and CDR2 FQGTGA. The CDR3 runs 13 residues. V was trimmed by 2 bases and J by 1 base, leaving 5 bases between them. The CDR3 DNA reads as TGTGCCAGCAGCTTAGTCAGGAACACTGAAGCTTTCTTT. The encoded protein is CASSLVRNTEAFF.

This chain uses TRBV27 with TRBJ1-2; TRBD1 matches 7 bases. Germline V gene sequence: CDR1 MNHEY, CDR2 SMNVEV (reference sequence). The CDR3 loop spans 15 amino acids. The V gene end was trimmed by 2 bases and the J gene end by 7 bases; junction bases not matched to a gene: 10. The DNA for the CDR3 is TGTGCCAGCAGTTTAAAGGGGGCGAAACTTTCTGGCTACACCTTC. Translated: CASSLKGAKLSGYTF.

The V and J genes are TRBV28 and TRBJ1-1, with no clear D. Germline CDR1 and CDR2: MDHEN and SYDVKM. V gave up 8 bases and J gave up 3 bases, with 10 bases separating them. The CDR3 consists of 12 residues. CDR3 bases: TGTGCCAGCCTGGCGGACTACACTGAAGCTTTCTTT. Translation gives CASLADYTEAFF.

The CDR3, as DNA: TGTGCCATCAGTGAGGGGGCTGGTCGGCGGGGGGGCCAAGATACGCAGTATTTT. This gives the protein CAISEGAGRRGGQDTQYF. The chain joins TRBV10-3 to TRBJ2-3; TRBD2 agrees at 9 bases. The V and J ends lost 2 bases and 5 bases, in that order; junction bases with no gene match: 14. Germline CDR1 and CDR2: ENHRY and SYGVKD. The CDR3 spans 18 residues.

The chain uses TRBV29-1 and TRBJ2-7, with 7 bases lining up with TRBD2. Germline V gene lookup returns CDR1 SQVTM and CDR2 ANQGSEA. The CDR3 is made up of 14 amino acids. Trimming at V came to 4 bases and at J to 0 bases, leaving 6 bases not matched to a gene. CDR3 protein: CSVVTRGVSYEQYF. The CDR3 nucleotides read TGCAGCGTTGTTACACGGGGGGTCTCCTACGAGCAGTACTTC.

The V and J genes are TRBV2 and TRBJ2-4; 8 bases are shared with TRBD1. This CDR3 is 16 amino acids long. The germline gives CDR1 SNHLY, CDR2 FYNNEI. The ends lost 2 bases at V and 3 bases at J; junction bases unmatched: 6. CDR3 nucleotides: TGTGCCAGCAGTGAACGGCGCGACAGGGGCAAAAACATTCAGTACTTC. Translated: CASSERRDRGKNIQYF.

The gene calls are TRBV15 and TRBJ1-5; tentative D call: TRBD1 (6 bases). Germline CDR1 is LNHNV and CDR2 is YYDKDF (reference sequence). The CDR3 has 18 amino acids. V shed 1 base and J shed 11 bases, with 27 bases lying between them. The CDR3 spells CATSRVPRGGLREGTQHF. DNA of the CDR3: TGTGCCACCAGCAGAGTCCCGCGAGGGGGACTACGAGAAGGGACCCAGCATTTT.

The V gene is TRBV15, the J gene TRBJ2-7, with 7 bases aligning to TRBD2. CDR1 is LNHNV, CDR2 YYDKDF, per germline (reference sequence). This CDR3 has 15 amino acids. The ends lost 1 base at V and 3 bases at J; junction bases unmatched: 6. The CDR3 sequence: CATSRGGGRVYEQYF. CDR3 in DNA: TGTGCCACCAGCAGAGGGGGGGGTCGGGTCTACGAGCAGTACTTC.

V gene TRBV28 combines with J gene TRBJ1-1, with unresolved D. Per germline, CDR1 MDHEN and CDR2 SYDVKM. This CDR3 spans 13 amino acids. Trimming took off 2 bases at V and 6 bases at J, with 10 bases between the two ends. The CDR3 spells CASSLNRVAEAFF. CDR3 DNA sequence: TGTGCCAGCAGTTTAAATCGGGTGGCTGAAGCTTTCTTT. Together with reference TRBV28 and TRBJ1-1, the CDR3 gives the full variable domain: DVKVTQSSRYLVKRTGEKVFLECVQDMDHENMFWYRQDPGLGLRLIYFSYDVKMKEKGDIPEGYSVSREKKERFSLILESASTNQTSMYLCASSLNRVAEAFFGQGTRLTVV.